This TCR beta chain was captured by sequencing in a study of T cell repertoires in cytomegalovirus infection. In the study overall: As its CMV epitopes, the study selected recently identified HLA-C-restricted and well-studied HLA-B-restricted targets. Both CMV infection and a matching HLA type were indicated by public TCR beta signatures. Study outcomes and limitations: Individuals carrying CMV plus the relevant HLA were identified by cumulative frequency of public TCR beta families. In two of eight donors, the top clonotype was HLA-C-restricted CMV-specific.

TCRdb reanalysed the reads using MiXCR and keeps one entry per CDR3 protein. This table holds 450,000 to 550,000 distinct CDR3 sequences, 42% found once. The V gene lost 8 bases and the J gene lost 4 bases, with 11 bases spanning the gap. The V gene's germline CDR1 is LNHDA and CDR2 SQIVND (reference sequence). This CDR3 has 13 residues. Comment on this clonotype: Antigen: not known.

This chain uses TRBV19 with TRBJ1-4; D is perhaps TRBD1 (6 bases). The sequencing here drew on cultured PBMCs, taken from culture after CMV antigen stimulation. The source of this sequence is a human donor in good health (CMV status not recorded). Some clones in this sample may be carry-over from other donors' samples. The DNA for the CDR3 is TGTGCCAGTGCCGACAGGAATAATGAAAAACTGTTTTTT. Translation gives CASADRNNEKLFF.